This TCR beta chain was obtained from a study of blood T cell repertoires in COVID-19 (dated by TCRdb to 2018 to 2020). As for the study more broadly: Collaborator samples came from the United States, Italy and Spain and covered acute and convalescent phases of COVID-19. The material from the prospective study consisted of cDNA or gDNA derived from T cells, B-cell-depleted T cells, or PBMCs. Deeply sampled blood TCRbeta repertoires from subjects exposed to, actively infected with, or recovered from COVID-19 were included in the dataset. A freely available public database, intended as a resource for researchers studying the immune response to SARS-CoV-2, is where the repertoires were released. Samples came from the ongoing ImmuneRACE study (first 160 participants) plus 1,254 subjects from 6 global collaborators. The sample metadata nearly always contained a de-identified subject ID, COVID-19 status, age in years and sex. Where available, HLA class I and class II types were obtained from metadata supplied by the sample provider rather than from assay-based typing. On the study overall, not on this receptor specifically: How much clinical and demographic metadata was included differed by source and by participant, and the metadata was provided uncurated.

TCRbeta CDR3 regions were amplified from genomic DNA using the immunoSEQ Assay, a bias-controlled multiplex PCR. Per the source publication's procedure: The number of nucleated cells in each sample was estimated from the amplification of reference gene primers within the assay. Sequence reads were collapsed and filtered to measure the absolute abundance of every unique TCRbeta CDR3 rearrangement. For each sample, productive Simpson clonality was calculated as the square root of Simpson's diversity index over productive rearrangements. In TCRdb, the immuneACCESS table is reduced to in-frame sequences with V and J assigned. These tables do not hold every clone; where another copy was compared, an unresolved V gene accounts for under half, and the others remain unexplained. V and J calls plus clone size are reproduced from that table; the DNA served to infer D and trimming. This sample holds fewer than 90,000 clones; 72% were observed only once. 13% to 15% of the sample is taken by the ten largest.

V sheds 0 bases and J sheds 3 bases, leaving 7 bases between their ends. Taken from cysteine to phenylalanine, the CDR3 has 14 residues. Of the read, only the CDR3 DNA is kept; its 42 bases are in frame from base 1. The germline V gene specifies SGDLS as CDR1 and YYNGEE as CDR2. Whole blood was collected in K2EDTA tubes by collaborating institutions according to the institutions' own protocols. For TCRbeta analysis, collaborators shipped samples in one of three forms: frozen whole blood, isolated PBMCs, or DNA extracted from either of those sample types. A word on this clone: The antigen it recognizes is unknown. The record has no base qualities; no much larger clone is one base away.

This TCR came from an elderly woman with acute or convalescent COVID-19. The sequencing sample was made of peripheral blood. The sequence links TRBV9 to TRBJ1-5; the D segment could be TRBD1, given 6 matching bases. CDR3 loop: CASSVAGDNQPQHF. The DNA sequence follows: TGTGCCAGCAGCGTAGCAGGGGACAATCAGCCCCAGCATTTT.